The clone carrying this T cell receptor (beta chain) was observed once. Its antigen is still unknown. The source of the sample is a study of cytomegalovirus exposure and HLA in healthy donors. Overall study findings and caveats: Cytomegalovirus association was assigned to approximately 160 TCR beta chains.

PCR was performed using 60 Vbeta and 13 Jbeta primers. Profiling relied on immunoSEQ multiplex PCR, and the TCRdb table lists in-frame clones only, not all of them. The sample lists about 200,000 clones, almost 70% occurring once. The junction had 4 bases not matched to a gene; V was cut back by 3 bases and J by 7 bases. The germline V gene encodes CDR1 LNHNV and CDR2 YYDKDF (reference sequence). The CDR3 spans 13 residues. Material for sequencing was PBMCs. This chain links TRBV15 with TRBJ1-1; TRBD1 agrees at 8 bases. The sequence derives from a man in his forties in good health and CMV-seropositive. Written as DNA, the CDR3 is TGTGCCACCAGCAGGACGACAGGGGTTGAAGCTTTCTTT. Translated, it gives CATSRTTGVEAFF.